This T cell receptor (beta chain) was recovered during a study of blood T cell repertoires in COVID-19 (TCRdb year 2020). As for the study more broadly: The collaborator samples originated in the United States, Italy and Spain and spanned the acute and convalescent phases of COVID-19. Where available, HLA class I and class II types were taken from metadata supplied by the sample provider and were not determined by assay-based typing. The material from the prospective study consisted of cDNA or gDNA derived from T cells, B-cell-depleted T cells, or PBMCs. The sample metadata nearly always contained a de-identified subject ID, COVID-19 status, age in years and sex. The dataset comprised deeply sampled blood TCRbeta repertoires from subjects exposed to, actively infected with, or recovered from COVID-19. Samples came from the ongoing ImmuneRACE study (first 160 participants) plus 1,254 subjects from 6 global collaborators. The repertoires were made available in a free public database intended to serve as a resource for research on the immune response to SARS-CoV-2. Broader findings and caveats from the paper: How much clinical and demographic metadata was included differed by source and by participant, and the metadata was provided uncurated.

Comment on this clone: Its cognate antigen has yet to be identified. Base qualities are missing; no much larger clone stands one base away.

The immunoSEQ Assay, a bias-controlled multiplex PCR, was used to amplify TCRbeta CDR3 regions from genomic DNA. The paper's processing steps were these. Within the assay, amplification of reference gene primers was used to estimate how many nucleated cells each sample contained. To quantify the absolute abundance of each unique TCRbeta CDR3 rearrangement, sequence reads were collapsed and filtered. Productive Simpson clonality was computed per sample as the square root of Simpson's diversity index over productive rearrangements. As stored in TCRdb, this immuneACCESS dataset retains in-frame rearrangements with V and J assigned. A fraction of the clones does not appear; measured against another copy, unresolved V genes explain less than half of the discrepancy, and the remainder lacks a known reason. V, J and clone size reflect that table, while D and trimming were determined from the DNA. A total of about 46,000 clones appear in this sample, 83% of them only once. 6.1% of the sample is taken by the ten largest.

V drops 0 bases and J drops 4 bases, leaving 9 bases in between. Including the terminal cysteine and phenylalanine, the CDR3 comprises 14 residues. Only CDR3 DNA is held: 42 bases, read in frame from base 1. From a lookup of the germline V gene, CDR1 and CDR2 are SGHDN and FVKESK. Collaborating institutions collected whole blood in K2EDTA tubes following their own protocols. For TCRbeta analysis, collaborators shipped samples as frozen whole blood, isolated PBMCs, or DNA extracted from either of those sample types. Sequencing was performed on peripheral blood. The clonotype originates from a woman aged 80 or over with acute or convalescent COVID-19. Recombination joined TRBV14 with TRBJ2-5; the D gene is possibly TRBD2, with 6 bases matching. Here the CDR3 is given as CASSQDLRGETQYF. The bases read TGTGCCAGCAGCCAAGATCTGCGGGGAGAGACCCAGTACTTC.